This T cell receptor beta chain was retrieved from a study of blood T cell repertoires in COVID-19 (dated by TCRdb to the early 2020s). For the study in its entirety: Samples from collaborators originated in the United States, Italy and Spain and spanned both the acute and convalescent phases of COVID-19. Deeply sampled blood TCRbeta repertoires from subjects exposed to, actively infected with, or recovered from COVID-19 were included in the dataset. The repertoires were released in a freely available public database intended as a resource for research on the immune response to SARS-CoV-2. Sample metadata almost always included a de-identified subject ID, COVID-19 status, age in years and sex. Samples came from the ongoing ImmuneRACE study (first 160 participants) plus 1,254 subjects from 6 global collaborators. The material from the prospective study consisted of cDNA or gDNA derived from T cells, B-cell-depleted T cells, or PBMCs. Where available, HLA class I and class II types were taken from metadata supplied by the sample provider and were not determined by assay-based typing.

Of note for this clone: Its recognized antigen is unknown. Base qualities are missing; no much larger clone stands one base away.

The immunoSEQ Assay, a bias-controlled multiplex PCR, was used to amplify TCRbeta CDR3 regions from genomic DNA. For the original study's pipeline: Nucleated cell counts per sample were estimated from amplification of reference gene primers within the assay. To quantify the absolute abundance of each unique TCRbeta CDR3 rearrangement, sequence reads were collapsed and filtered. For each sample, productive Simpson clonality was calculated as the square root of Simpson's diversity index across productive rearrangements. TCRdb mirrors the immuneACCESS table, restricted to in-frame sequences. Some clones are absent from its copies; in checked studies, under half trace to an unresolved V gene, and the reason for the others is unknown. The V and J calls and the clone size are those of that table, but D and trimming were determined from the DNA. The sample table holds some 41,000 clones, of which roughly 84% were seen once. Of the sample, approximately 4.1% is held by the ten largest clones.

V lost 7 bases and J lost 5 bases, and the count of bases not matched to a germline gene is 8. Inclusive of the bounding cysteine and phenylalanine, the CDR3 is 14 residues long. Just CDR3 DNA is preserved here, 42 bases in frame from base 1. Via the germline V gene, CDR1 is MNHEY and CDR2 SVGAGI. Collaborating institutions collected whole blood in K2EDTA tubes following their own protocols. For TCRbeta analysis, collaborators shipped samples in one of three forms: frozen whole blood, isolated PBMCs, or DNA extracted from either of those sample types. Paper-wide results and their limitations: The amount of clinical and demographic metadata varied by source and participant and was provided uncurated.

The chain is assembled from TRBV6-5 and TRBJ2-5; TRBD2 aligns with 9 central bases. The material sequenced was peripheral blood. The receptor was derived from a woman between 65 and 79 years old with acute or convalescent COVID-19. Here the CDR3 is given as CASKMGLAEETQYF. The nucleotide sequence reads TGTGCCAGCAAAATGGGACTAGCAGAGGAGACCCAGTACTTC.